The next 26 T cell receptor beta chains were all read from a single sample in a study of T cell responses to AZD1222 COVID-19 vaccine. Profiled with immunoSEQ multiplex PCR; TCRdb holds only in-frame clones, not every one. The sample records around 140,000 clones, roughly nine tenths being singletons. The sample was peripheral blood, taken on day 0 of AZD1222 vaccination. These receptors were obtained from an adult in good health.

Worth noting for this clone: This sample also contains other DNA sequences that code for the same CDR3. In nucleotides, the CDR3 is TGTGCCAGCAGCCGTGGCTACGAGCAGTACTTC. It encodes CASSRGYEQYF. The rearrangement uses TRBV12-3 or TRBV12-4 and TRBJ2-7; D is ambiguous. V lost 6 bases, J lost 3 bases, and 6 bases lay in between. This CDR3 spans 11 amino acids.

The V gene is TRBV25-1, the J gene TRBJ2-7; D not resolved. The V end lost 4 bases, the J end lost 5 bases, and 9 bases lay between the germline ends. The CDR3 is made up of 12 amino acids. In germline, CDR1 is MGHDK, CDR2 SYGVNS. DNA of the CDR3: TGTGCCAGCAGTGGCCATTCCAACGAGCAGTACTTC. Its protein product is CASSGHSNEQYF.

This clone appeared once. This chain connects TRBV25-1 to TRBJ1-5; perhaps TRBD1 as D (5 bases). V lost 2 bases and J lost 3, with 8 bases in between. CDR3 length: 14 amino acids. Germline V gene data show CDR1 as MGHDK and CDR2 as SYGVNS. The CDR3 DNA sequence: TGTGCCAGCAGTGAAATGGGGACCAATCAGCCCCAGCATTTT. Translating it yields CASSEMGTNQPQHF.

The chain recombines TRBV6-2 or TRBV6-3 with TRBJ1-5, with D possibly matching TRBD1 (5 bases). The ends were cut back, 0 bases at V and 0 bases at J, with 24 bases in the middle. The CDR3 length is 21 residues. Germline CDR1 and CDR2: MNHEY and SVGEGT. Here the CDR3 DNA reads TGTGCCAGCAGTTACTCGATGGGGAGGGGAGGCGGCCGGAGTAGCAATCAGCCCCAGCATTTT. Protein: CASSYSMGRGGGRSSNQPQHF.

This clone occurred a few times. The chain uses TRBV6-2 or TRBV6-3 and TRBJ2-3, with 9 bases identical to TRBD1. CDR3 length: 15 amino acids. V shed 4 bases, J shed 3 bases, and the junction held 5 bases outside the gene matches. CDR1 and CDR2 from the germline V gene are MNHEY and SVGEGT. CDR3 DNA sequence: TGTGCCAGCAGTTCCCGGGACAGGGAAACAGATACGCAGTATTTT. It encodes CASSSRDRETDTQYF.

CDR3 sequence reads: CASSSGLEVDEQFF. The CDR3 DNA sequence: TGTGCCAGCAGCTCTGGACTAGAAGTAGATGAGCAGTTCTTC. The rearrangement uses TRBV3-1 (or the pseudogene TRBV3-2) and TRBJ2-1; TRBD2 matches 7 bases. V was pared by 5 bases and J by 8 bases, with 9 bases of the junction left unmatched. CDR1 is LGHDT and CDR2 is YNNKEL in the germline V gene (reference sequence). The CDR3 spans 14 residues.

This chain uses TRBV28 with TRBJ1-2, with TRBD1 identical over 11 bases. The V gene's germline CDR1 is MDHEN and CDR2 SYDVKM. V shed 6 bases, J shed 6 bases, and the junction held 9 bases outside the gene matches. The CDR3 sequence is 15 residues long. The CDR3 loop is CASRKRTGGANGYTF. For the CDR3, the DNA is TGTGCCAGCAGGAAACGGACAGGGGGCGCGAATGGCTACACCTTC.

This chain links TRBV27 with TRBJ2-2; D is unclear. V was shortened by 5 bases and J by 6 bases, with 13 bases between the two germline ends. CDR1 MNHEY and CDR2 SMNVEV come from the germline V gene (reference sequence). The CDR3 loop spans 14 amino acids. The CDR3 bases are TGTGCCAGCAGTCCCTATAAAGGTGCCGGGGAGCTGTTTTTT. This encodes CASSPYKGAGELFF.

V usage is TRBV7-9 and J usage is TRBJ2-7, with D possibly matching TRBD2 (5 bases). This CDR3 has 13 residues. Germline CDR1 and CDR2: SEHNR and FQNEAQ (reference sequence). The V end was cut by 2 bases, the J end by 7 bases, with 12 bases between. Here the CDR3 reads CASSLSGPPEQYF. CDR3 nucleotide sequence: TGTGCCAGCAGCTTAAGCGGCCCCCCGGAGCAGTACTTC.

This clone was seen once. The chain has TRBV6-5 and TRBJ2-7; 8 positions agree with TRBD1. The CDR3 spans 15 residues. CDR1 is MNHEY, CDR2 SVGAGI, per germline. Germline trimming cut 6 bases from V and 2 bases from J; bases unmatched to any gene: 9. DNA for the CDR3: TGTGCCAGCAGGCGCCACGGACAGGGAACCTACGAGCAGTACTTC. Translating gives CASRRHGQGTYEQYF.

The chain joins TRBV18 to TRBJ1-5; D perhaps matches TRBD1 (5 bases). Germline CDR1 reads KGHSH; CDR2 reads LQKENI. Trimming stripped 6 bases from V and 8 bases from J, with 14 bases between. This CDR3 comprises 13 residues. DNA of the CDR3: TGTGCCAGCTCCCGGGAGGGGCGGGAGCCCCAGCATTTT. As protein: CASSREGREPQHF.

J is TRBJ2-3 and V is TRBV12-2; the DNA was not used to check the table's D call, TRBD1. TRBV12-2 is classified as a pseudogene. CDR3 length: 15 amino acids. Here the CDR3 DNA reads TGTGCAAGTCGCTCCCTTGGGACAGACACAGATACGCAGTATTTT. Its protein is CASRSLGTDTDTQYF.

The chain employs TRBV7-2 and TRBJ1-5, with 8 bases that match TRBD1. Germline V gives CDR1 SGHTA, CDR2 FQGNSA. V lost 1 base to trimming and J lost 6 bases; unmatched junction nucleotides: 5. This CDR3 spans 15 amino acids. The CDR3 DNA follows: TGTGCCAGCAGCTTAGGGCCGACAGGGGCTCAGCCCCAGCATTTT. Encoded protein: CASSLGPTGAQPQHF. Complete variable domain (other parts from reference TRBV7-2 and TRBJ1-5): GAGVSQSPSNKVTEKGKDVELRCDPISGHTALYWYRQSLGQGLEFLIYFQGNSAPDKSGLPSDRFSAERTGGSVSTLTIQRTQQEDSAVYLCASSLGPTGAQPQHFGDGTRLSIL.

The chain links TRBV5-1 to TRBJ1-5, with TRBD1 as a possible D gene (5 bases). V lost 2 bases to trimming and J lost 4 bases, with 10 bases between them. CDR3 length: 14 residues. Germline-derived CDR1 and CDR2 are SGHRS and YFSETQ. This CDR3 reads CASSLGTVNQPQHF. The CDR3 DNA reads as TGCGCCAGCAGCTTAGGGACGGTGAATCAGCCCCAGCATTTT.

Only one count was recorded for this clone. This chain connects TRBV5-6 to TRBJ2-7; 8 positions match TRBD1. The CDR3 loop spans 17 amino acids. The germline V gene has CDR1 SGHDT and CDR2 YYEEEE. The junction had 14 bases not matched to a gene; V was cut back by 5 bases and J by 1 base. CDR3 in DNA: TGTGCCAGCAGTCCGAAATCTTTCGGGACAGGTTCCTACGAGCAGTACTTC. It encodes CASSPKSFGTGSYEQYF.

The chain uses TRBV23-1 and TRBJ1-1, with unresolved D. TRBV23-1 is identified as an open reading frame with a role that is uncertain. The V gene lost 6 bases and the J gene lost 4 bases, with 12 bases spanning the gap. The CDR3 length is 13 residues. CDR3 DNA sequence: TGCGCCAGCAGGACCGGGCATCCCACTGAAGCTTTCTTT. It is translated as CASRTGHPTEAFF.

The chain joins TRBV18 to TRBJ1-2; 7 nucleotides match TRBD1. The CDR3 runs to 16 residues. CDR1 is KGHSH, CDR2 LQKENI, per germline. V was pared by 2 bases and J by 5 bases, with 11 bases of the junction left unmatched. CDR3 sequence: CASSPGTASSRYGYTF. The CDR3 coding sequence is TGTGCCAGCTCACCAGGGACAGCCAGCAGTAGGTATGGCTACACCTTC.

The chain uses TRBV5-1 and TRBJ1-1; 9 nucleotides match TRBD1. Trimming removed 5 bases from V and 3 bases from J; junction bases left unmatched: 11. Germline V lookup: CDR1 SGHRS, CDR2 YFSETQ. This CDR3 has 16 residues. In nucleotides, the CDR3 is TGCGCCAGCAGGGTCGGGACAGGGAGGATGGACACTGAAGCTTTCTTT. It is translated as CASRVGTGRMDTEAFF.

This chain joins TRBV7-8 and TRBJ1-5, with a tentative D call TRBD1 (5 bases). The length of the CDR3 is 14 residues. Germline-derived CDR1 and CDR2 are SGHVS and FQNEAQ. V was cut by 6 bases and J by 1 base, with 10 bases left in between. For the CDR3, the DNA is TGTGCCAGCAGGATAGGGACGAGCAATCAGCCCCAGCATTTT. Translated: CASRIGTSNQPQHF.

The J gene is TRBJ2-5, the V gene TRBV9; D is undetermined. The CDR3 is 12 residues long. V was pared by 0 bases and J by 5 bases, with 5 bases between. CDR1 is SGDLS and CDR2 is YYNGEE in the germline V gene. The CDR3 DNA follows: TGTGCCAGCAGCGTAGGGTCGGAGACCCAGTACTTC. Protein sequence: CASSVGSETQYF.

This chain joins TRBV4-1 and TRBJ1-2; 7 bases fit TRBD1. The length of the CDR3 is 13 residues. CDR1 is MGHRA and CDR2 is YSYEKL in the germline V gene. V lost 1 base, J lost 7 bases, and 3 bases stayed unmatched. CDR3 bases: TGCGCCAGCAGCCAAGCAGGGGGTGTTGGCTACACCTTC. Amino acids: CASSQAGGVGYTF.

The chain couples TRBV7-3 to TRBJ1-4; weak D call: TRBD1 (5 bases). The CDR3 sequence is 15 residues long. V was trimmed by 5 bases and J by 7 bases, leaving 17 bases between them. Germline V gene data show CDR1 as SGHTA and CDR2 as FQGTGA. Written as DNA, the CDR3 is TGTGCCAGCAGCATGGGACCCGGTCGCGGTGAAAAACTGTTTTTT. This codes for CASSMGPGRGEKLFF.

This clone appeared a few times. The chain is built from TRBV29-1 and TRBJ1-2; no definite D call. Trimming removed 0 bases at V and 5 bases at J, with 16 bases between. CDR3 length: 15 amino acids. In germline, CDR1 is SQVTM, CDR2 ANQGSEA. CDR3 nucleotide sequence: TGCAGCGTTGAAGATCTAGGCCTCCTCGGGTATGGCTACACCTTC. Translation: CSVEDLGLLGYGYTF.

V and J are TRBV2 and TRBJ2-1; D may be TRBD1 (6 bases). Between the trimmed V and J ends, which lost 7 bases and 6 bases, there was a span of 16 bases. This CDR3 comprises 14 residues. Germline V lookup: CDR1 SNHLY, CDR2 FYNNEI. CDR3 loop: CASKVIRGGNEQFF. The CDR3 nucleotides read TGTGCCAGCAAGGTTATAAGAGGGGGCAATGAGCAGTTCTTC.

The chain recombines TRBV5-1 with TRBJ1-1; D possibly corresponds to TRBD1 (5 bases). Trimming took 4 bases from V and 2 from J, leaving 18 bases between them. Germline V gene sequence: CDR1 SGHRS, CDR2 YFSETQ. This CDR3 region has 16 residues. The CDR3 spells CASSTLGGYANTEAFF. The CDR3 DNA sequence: TGCGCCAGCAGCACCCTGGGGGGGTATGCAAACACTGAAGCTTTCTTT.

Written as DNA, the CDR3 is TGTGCCAGCAGCGTAGTGAGGAGCGGAGTAAACATTCAGTACTTC. It encodes CASSVVRSGVNIQYF. This chain joins TRBV9 and TRBJ2-4, with D possibly TRBD2 on 5 matching bases. Trimming left V 0 bases short and J 6 bases short, with 13 bases between. The germline V gene encodes CDR1 SGDLS and CDR2 YYNGEE. The CDR3 totals 15 residues.